The sequence of this TCR beta chain was determined in a study of T cells in tuberculosis. Background on the study: Blood was taken before or within 7 days of anti-tuberculosis therapy.

Described time point: new active TB diagnosis, blood taken before or within 7 days of starting treatment. Included patients were adults of at least 18, HIV-seronegative, South African. Study-wide findings and caveats: Active tuberculosis cases were adults; controls were adolescents. GMM-specific TCRs were nearer to active tuberculosis alpha repertoires, suggesting expansion.

Germline V gene lookup returns CDR1 SGHRS and CDR2 YFSETQ. The CDR3 sequence is 16 residues long. Trimming removed 4 bases from V and 3 bases from J; junction bases left unmatched: 8. Measured with immunoSEQ multiplex PCR; TCRdb has only the in-frame clones, and not every one. Counted here are tens of thousands of clones, approximately 86% occurring once; the ten biggest clones make up under 15%. As for this clone: The antigen is unknown.

The receptor's source is an adult with tuberculosis. This sequence joins TRBV5-1 and TRBJ2-2, with TRBD1 matching 8 bases. Material: PBMCs, obtained at tuberculosis diagnosis. CDR3: CASSPTQGADTGELFF. For the CDR3, the DNA is TGCGCCAGCAGCCCAACGCAGGGGGCTGACACCGGGGAGCTGTTTTTT.